This passage covers 18 T cell receptor beta chains from one sample sequenced in a study of T-cell reconstitution after alpha-beta-depleted transplantation in children. Construction of the TCRbeta library involved unique molecular identifiers. TCRdb re-analysed the PCR reads in MiXCR, keeping a single row per CDR3 protein. The profile covers over 300,000 distinct CDR3 sequences, with 9% to 12% appearing a single time and 2% to 3% taken by the ten largest. Sequencing was performed on PBMCs from the stem cell graft donor, taken from the stem cell graft. These receptors were taken from a human donor who donated a stem cell graft to a child with acute lymphoblastic leukemia.

The rearrangement links TRBV5-6 to TRBJ1-2; 7 nucleotides match TRBD1. This CDR3 is built from 14 residues. The V gene end was trimmed by 3 bases and the J gene end by 1 base; junction bases not matched to a gene: 3. The germline gives CDR1 SGHDT, CDR2 YYEEEE. CDR3 sequence: CASSYGTDNYGYTF. The CDR3 DNA is TGTGCCAGCAGCTACGGGACAGATAACTATGGCTACACCTTC. Based on the CDR3 plus reference TRBV5-6 and TRBJ1-2, the full variable domain is DAGVTQSPTHLIKTRGQQVTLRCSPKSGHDTVSWYQQALGQGPQFIFQYYEEEERQRGNFPDRFSGHQFPNYSSELNVNALLLGDSALYLCASSYGTDNYGYTFGSGTRLTVV.

The chain joins TRBV9 to TRBJ2-5; 8 nucleotides match TRBD1. After removal of 3 bases from V and 3 bases from J, the junction contained 13 bases not matched to a gene. This CDR3 spans 17 amino acids. Germline V CDR1 and CDR2: SGDLS, YYNGEE. CDR3 DNA sequence: TGTGCCAGCAGCGCCGCGACAGGGGAAGCGGCCAAAGAGACCCAGTACTTC. Protein sequence: CASSAATGEAAKETQYF.

This clonotype has a handful of counts. The chain recombines TRBV7-2 with TRBJ2-7; maybe TRBD2 (7 bases). The germline CDR1 and CDR2 sequences are SGHTA and FQGNSA. The CDR3 consists of 13 residues. The germline V and J ends were trimmed by 11 bases and 2 bases, with 16 bases remaining between them. CDR3: CAGGGAEAYEQYF. The CDR3 DNA follows: TGTGCCGGGGGGGGGGCGGAAGCCTACGAGCAGTACTTC.

This clonotype was picked up a small number of times. The chain carries TRBV5-1 and TRBJ1-1, with D uncertain. This CDR3 spans 13 amino acids. CDR1 and CDR2 from the germline V gene are SGHRS and YFSETQ. The ends were cut back, 5 bases at V and 0 bases at J, with 8 bases in the middle. This CDR3 reads CASRDALNTEAFF. The CDR3 nucleotides are TGCGCCAGCAGGGACGCCCTGAACACTGAAGCTTTCTTT. Full variable domain (missing parts from reference TRBV5-1 and TRBJ1-1): KAGVTQTPRYLIKTRGQQVTLSCSPISGHRSVSWYQQTPGQGLQFLFEYFSETQRNKGNFPGRFSGRQFSNSRSEMNVSTLELGDSALYLCASRDALNTEAFFGQGTRLTVV.

A few counts support this clonotype. This chain joins TRBV7-9 and TRBJ1-5; 7 positions match TRBD1. The CDR3 has 16 amino acids. Per the germline V gene, CDR1 is SEHNR and CDR2 is FQNEAQ (reference sequence). Trimming took 0 bases from V and 4 from J; bases not matched to a gene: 6. The CDR3 DNA reads TGTGCCAGCAGCTTAGCTTTCGGGACAGAAAATCAGCCCCAGCATTTT. Its translation: CASSLAFGTENQPQHF.

This chain connects TRBV11-3 to TRBJ1-5, with a weak D call TRBD1 (6 bases). Germline lookup yields CDR1 SGHNT and CDR2 YENEEA. The CDR3 totals 16 residues. The V gene lost 1 base and the J gene lost 4 bases, with 14 bases spanning the gap. The CDR3 DNA sequence: TGTGCCAGCAGCTTAGGACCGGACAGATCGAATCAGCCCCAGCATTTT. Translating it yields CASSLGPDRSNQPQHF.

This clonotype was counted at least ten times. The rearrangement joins TRBV20-1 to TRBJ2-7; 7 bases are shared with TRBD1. The CDR3 is 15 amino acids. V shed 3 bases and J 3 bases; nucleotides not matched to a gene: 11. CDR1 is DFQATT, CDR2 SNEGSKA, per germline (reference sequence). The CDR3 sequence: CSASPRTGLFYEQYF. In nucleotides, the CDR3 is TGCAGTGCTAGCCCACGGACAGGACTGTTCTACGAGCAGTACTTC.

A few counts support this clonotype. This chain links TRBV7-2 with TRBJ2-7; D might be TRBD1 (6 bases). The CDR3 spans 17 residues. Per germline, CDR1 SGHTA and CDR2 FQGNSA. Trimming took off 3 bases at V and 2 bases at J, with 20 bases between the two ends. The CDR3 reads CASSLEAWDISAYEQYF. The CDR3 DNA follows: TGTGCCAGCAGCTTGGAAGCGTGGGACATATCCGCCTACGAGCAGTACTTC.

This clonotype was detected ten times or more. V and J are TRBV12-3 or TRBV12-4 and TRBJ2-1, with D perhaps matching TRBD2 (5 bases). Deletions cut 6 bases from V and 2 bases from J, with 14 bases between. This CDR3 has 15 amino acids. The CDR3, as DNA: TGTGCCAGCAGCATTAGCGCTTCGCCCTACAATGAGCAGTTCTTC. Amino acids: CASSISASPYNEQFF.

The chain employs TRBV4-3 and TRBJ2-7; TRBD2 is a possible D gene (6 bases). The V gene's germline CDR1 is LGHNA and CDR2 YSLEER. V was clipped by 1 base and J by 7 bases, with 11 bases between them. CDR3 length: 13 amino acids. The CDR3 DNA reads TGCGCCAGCAGCCAAGTGCTAGCGCGGGAGCAGTACTTC. Protein sequence: CASSQVLAREQYF.

The chain uses TRBV20-1 and TRBJ2-3; D not resolved. Trimming shortened V by 3 bases and J by 1 base, and 14 bases separated the two germline ends. Germline V lookup: CDR1 DFQATT, CDR2 SNEGSKA (reference sequence). This CDR3 is built from 15 residues. The CDR3 sequence is CSASGGNWGTDTQYF. The DNA of the CDR3 is TGCAGTGCTAGTGGTGGGAATTGGGGCACAGATACGCAGTATTTT.

This clonotype was found many times. This rearrangement joins TRBV28 to TRBJ1-2, with a tentative D call TRBD1 (6 bases). V lost 6 bases and J lost 5, with 13 bases in between. The CDR3 covers 13 residues. The germline CDR1 and CDR2 sequences are MDHEN and SYDVKM. CDR3 nucleotide sequence: TGTGCCAGCAGGCCCGACAGGATGTATGGCTACACCTTC. Its protein product is CASRPDRMYGYTF.

This clonotype was observed at least ten times. The chain joins TRBV7-2 to TRBJ1-1; D is uncertain. This CDR3 is 15 amino acids long. Germline assignment: CDR1 SGHTA and CDR2 FQGNSA. Between the trimmed V and J ends, which lost 3 bases and 0 bases, there was a span of 11 bases. DNA for the CDR3: TGTGCCAGCAGCTTTAGGATTTCCATGAACACTGAAGCTTTCTTT. This codes for CASSFRISMNTEAFF.

CDR3 protein: CASSRDGGSYNEQFF. The DNA of the CDR3 is TGTGCCAGCAGCCGGGATGGGGGCTCCTACAATGAGCAGTTCTTC. The chain joins TRBV9 to TRBJ2-1; perhaps D is TRBD1 or TRBD2 (5 bases each). The germline V gene has CDR1 SGDLS and CDR2 YYNGEE. The CDR3 spans 15 residues. The germline V and J ends were trimmed by 4 bases and 0 bases, with 11 bases remaining between them.

The chain combines TRBV20-1 with TRBJ2-5, with TRBD2 matching 11 bases. CDR3 size: 16 residues. Trimming removed 2 bases from V and 3 bases from J; junction bases left unmatched: 8. The germline gives CDR1 DFQATT, CDR2 SNEGSKA (reference sequence). The CDR3 region is CSARKPISGREETQYF. The DNA of the CDR3 is TGCAGTGCTAGAAAACCAATTAGCGGGAGGGAAGAGACCCAGTACTTC.

The chain recombines TRBV3-1 with TRBJ2-7; TRBD2 matches 9 bases. This CDR3 comprises 16 residues. Germline trimming cut 1 base from V and 3 bases from J; bases unmatched to any gene: 7. Germline V gene lookup returns CDR1 LGHDT and CDR2 YNNKEL (reference sequence). Here the CDR3 DNA reads TGTGCCAGCAGCCAAGGACTCGGAGCGGGGGGCTACGAGCAGTACTTC. Its translation: CASSQGLGAGGYEQYF.

This clonotype was picked up a small number of times. The chain is built from TRBV7-2 and TRBJ1-2; no definite D call. The CDR3 has 12 amino acids. The V end was cut by 1 base, the J end by 4 bases, with 4 bases between. In germline, CDR1 is SGHTA, CDR2 FQGNSA. For the CDR3, the DNA is TGTGCCAGCAGCTTAGAAACCTATGGCTACACCTTC. It yields the protein CASSLETYGYTF.

The chain links TRBV12-3 or TRBV12-4 to TRBJ2-3; the match to TRBD2 covers 12 bases. This CDR3 has 19 residues. The V segment lost 7 bases and the J segment 5 bases; nucleotides outside the gene matches: 19. The CDR3 region is CASTPTVVTSGRLLDTQYF. In DNA, the CDR3 is TGTGCCAGCACCCCAACGGTTGTGACTAGCGGGAGATTGTTAGATACGCAGTATTTT.